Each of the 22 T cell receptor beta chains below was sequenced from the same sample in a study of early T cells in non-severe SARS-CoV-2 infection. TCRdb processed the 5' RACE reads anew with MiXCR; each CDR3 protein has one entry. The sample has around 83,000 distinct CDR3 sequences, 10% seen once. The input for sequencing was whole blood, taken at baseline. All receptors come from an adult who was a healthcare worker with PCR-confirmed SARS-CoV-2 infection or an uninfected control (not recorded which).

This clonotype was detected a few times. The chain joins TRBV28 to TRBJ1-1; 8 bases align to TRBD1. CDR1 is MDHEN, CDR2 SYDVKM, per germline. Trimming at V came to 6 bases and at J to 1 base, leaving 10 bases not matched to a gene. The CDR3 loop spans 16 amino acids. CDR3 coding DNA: TGTGCCAGCAGACCAGGGGGCTCGCGAAAGAACACTGAAGCTTTCTTT. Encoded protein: CASRPGGSRKNTEAFF.

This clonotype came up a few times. The CDR3 here is CSAIIAGLTTSTDTQYF. The DNA for the CDR3 is TGCAGTGCTATAATAGCGGGGTTGACCACTAGCACAGATACGCAGTATTTT. The chain joins TRBV20-1 to TRBJ2-3; 8 bases map to TRBD2. CDR1 is DFQATT and CDR2 is SNEGSKA in the germline V gene (reference sequence). Germline trimming cut 4 bases from V and 0 bases from J; bases unmatched to any gene: 12. The CDR3 runs 17 residues.

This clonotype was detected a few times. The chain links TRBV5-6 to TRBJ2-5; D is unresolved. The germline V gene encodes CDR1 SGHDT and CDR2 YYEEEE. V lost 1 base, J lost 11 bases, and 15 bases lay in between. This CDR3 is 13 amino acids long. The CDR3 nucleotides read TGTGCCAGCAGCTTGTTGTACCAAGAGAAACAGTACTTC. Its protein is CASSLLYQEKQYF.

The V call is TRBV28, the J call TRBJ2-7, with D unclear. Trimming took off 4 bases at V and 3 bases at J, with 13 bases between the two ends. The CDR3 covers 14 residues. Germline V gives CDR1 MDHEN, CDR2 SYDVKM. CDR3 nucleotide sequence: TGTGCCAGCAGTTCCCTTCGAGTCTTCTACGAGCAGTACTTC. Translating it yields CASSSLRVFYEQYF.

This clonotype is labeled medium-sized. This CDR3 is CASSLRDRTDTQYF. The CDR3 bases are TGTGCCAGCAGCTTACGCGATCGCACAGATACGCAGTATTTT. The chain has TRBV13 and TRBJ2-3; no clear D. Germline CDR1 is PRHDT and CDR2 is FYEKMQ (reference sequence). The length of the CDR3 is 14 residues. V was cut by 2 bases and J by 1 base, with 7 bases left in between.

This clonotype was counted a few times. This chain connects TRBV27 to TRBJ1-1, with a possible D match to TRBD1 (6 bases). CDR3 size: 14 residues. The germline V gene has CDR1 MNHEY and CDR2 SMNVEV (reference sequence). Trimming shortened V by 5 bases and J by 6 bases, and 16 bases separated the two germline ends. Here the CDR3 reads CASSVQGSRSEAFF. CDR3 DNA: TGTGCCAGCAGTGTACAGGGTTCAAGGTCTGAAGCTTTCTTT.

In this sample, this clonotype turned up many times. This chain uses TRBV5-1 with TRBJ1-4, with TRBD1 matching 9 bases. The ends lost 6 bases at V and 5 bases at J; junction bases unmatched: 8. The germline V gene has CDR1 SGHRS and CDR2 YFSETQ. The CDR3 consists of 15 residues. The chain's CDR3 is CASTPGTGKNEKLFF. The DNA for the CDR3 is TGCGCCAGCACCCCCGGGACAGGGAAAAATGAAAAACTGTTTTTT.

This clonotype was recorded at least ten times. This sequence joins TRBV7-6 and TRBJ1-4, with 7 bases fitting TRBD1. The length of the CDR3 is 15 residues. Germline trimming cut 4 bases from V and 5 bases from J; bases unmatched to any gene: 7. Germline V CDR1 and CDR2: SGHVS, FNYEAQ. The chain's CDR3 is CASSSRDRENEKLFF. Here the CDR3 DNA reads TGTGCCAGCAGCTCCCGGGACAGAGAAAATGAAAAACTGTTTTTT.

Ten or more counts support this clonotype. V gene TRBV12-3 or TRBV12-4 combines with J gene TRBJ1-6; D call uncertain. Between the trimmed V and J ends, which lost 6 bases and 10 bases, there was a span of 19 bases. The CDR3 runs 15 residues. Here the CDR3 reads CASSRQTLVGSPLHF. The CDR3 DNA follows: TGTGCCAGCAGCCGTCAGACCCTAGTGGGATCACCCCTCCACTTT.

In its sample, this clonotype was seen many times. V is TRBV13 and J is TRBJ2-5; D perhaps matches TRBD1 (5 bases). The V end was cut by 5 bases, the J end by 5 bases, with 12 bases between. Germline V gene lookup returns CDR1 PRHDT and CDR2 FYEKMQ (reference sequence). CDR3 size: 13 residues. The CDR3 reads CASSLRVTETQYF. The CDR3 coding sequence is TGTGCCAGCAGCCTCAGGGTTACGGAGACCCAGTACTTC.

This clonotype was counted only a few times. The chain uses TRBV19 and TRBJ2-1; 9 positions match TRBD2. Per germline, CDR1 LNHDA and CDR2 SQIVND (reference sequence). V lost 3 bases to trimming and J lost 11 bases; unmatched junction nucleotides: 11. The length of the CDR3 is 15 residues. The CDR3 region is CASSIPSGASLKQFF. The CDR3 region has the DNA TGTGCCAGTAGTATTCCTAGCGGGGCCTCCCTAAAGCAGTTCTTC.

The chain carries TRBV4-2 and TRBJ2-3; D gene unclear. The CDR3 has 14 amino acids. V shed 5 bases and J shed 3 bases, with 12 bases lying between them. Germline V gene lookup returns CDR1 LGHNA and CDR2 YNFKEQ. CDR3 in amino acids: CASSTTSLTDTQYF. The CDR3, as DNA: TGTGCCAGCAGCACTACATCGTTGACAGATACGCAGTATTTT.

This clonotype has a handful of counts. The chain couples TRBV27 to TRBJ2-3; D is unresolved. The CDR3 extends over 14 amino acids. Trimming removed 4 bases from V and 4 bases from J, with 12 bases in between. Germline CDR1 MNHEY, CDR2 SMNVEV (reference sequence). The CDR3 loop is CASSSTIRPDTQYF. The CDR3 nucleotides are TGTGCCAGCAGTTCCACCATTAGGCCAGATACGCAGTATTTT.

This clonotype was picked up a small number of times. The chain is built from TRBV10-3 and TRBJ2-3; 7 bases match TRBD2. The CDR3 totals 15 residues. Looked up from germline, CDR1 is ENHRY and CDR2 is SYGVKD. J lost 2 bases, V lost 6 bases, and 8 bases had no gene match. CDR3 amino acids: CAISVGAGYTDTQYF. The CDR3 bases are TGTGCCATCAGCGTAGGAGCGGGATACACAGATACGCAGTATTTT.

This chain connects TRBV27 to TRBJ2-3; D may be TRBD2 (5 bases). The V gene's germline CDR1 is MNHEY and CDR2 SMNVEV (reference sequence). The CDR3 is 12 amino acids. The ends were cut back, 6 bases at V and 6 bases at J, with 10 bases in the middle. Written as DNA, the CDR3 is TGTGCCAGCAGAGAACGGAGGGATACGCAGTATTTT. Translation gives CASRERRDTQYF.

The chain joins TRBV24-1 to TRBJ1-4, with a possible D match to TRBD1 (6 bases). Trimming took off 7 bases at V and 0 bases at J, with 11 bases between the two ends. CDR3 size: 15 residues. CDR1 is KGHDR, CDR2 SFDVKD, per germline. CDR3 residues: CATSPGQTTNEKLFF. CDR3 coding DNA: TGTGCCACCAGCCCTGGACAGACAACTAATGAAAAACTGTTTTTT.

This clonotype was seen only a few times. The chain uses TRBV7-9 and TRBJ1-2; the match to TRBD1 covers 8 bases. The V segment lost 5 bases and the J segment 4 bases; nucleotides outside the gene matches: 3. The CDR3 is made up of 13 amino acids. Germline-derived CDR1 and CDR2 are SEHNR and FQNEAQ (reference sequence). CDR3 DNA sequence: TGTGCCAGCAGCCCGACAGGGGCCTATGGCTACACCTTC. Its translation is CASSPTGAYGYTF.

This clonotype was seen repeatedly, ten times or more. As DNA, the CDR3 is TGCAGCGTTGTTCCTTGGGTTCACAATGAGCAGTTCTTC. Protein product: CSVVPWVHNEQFF. The chain joins TRBV29-1 to TRBJ2-1; D gene unclear. Trimming stripped 4 bases from V and 5 bases from J, with 12 bases between. The germline V gene encodes CDR1 SQVTM and CDR2 ANQGSEA. The CDR3 loop spans 13 amino acids.

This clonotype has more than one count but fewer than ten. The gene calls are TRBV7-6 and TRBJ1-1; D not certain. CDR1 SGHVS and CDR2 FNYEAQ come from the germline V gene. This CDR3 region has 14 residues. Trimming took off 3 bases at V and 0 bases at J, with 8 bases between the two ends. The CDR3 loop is CASSLSNMNTEAFF. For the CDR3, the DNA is TGTGCCAGCAGCTTGAGCAATATGAACACTGAAGCTTTCTTT.

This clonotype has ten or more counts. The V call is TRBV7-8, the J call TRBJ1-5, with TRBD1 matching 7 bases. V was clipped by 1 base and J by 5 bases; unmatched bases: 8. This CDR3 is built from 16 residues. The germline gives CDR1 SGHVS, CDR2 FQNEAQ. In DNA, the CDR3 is TGTGCCAGCAGCTTAGGGGCCCCCAGGGGGGATCAGCCCCAGCATTTT. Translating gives CASSLGAPRGDQPQHF.

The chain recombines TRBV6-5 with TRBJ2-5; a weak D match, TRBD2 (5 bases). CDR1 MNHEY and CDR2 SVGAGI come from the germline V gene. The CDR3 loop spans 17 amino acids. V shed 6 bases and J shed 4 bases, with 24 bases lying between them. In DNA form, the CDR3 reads TGTGCCAGCAGCTCCCTGCGACCGCCCGGGAAATCAGAGACCCAGTACTTC. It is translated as CASSSLRPPGKSETQYF.

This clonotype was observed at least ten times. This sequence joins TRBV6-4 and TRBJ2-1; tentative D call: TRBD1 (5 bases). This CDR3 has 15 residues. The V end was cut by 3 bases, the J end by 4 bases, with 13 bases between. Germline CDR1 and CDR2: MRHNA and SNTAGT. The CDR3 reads CASSESGSMYNEQFF. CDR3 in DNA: TGTGCCAGCAGTGAATCAGGGTCCATGTACAATGAGCAGTTCTTC.